A single sample is the source of the 20 T cell receptor beta chains below, sequenced in a study of human T cells and chemical hapten exposure. Total RNA was isolated from unfractionated whole blood. MiXCR, run by TCRdb on the 5' RACE reads, gives a single entry per CDR3 protein. The sample holds approximately 140,000 distinct CDR3 sequences, around 4.4% seen once. These receptors came from a female donor in good health.

The sample holds many counts of this clonotype. V and J are TRBV27 and TRBJ2-7; no reliable D call. Germline lookup yields CDR1 MNHEY and CDR2 SMNVEV (reference sequence). V dropped 6 bases and J dropped 3 bases, with 9 bases sitting between them. The CDR3 is made up of 12 amino acids. CDR3 DNA: TGTGCCAGCAGGGGGATGGGCTACGAGCAGTACTTC. This gives the protein CASRGMGYEQYF.

This clonotype was seen more than once but under ten times. The chain is built from TRBV18 and TRBJ1-1; 7 nucleotides line up with TRBD1. The trim removed 5 bases at V and 1 base at J, leaving 4 bases unmatched. The CDR3 sequence is 14 residues long. CDR1 and CDR2 from the germline V gene are KGHSH and LQKENI. Written as DNA, the CDR3 is TGTGCCAGCTCATCCCGGACAGGGAACACTGAAGCTTTCTTT. It is translated as CASSSRTGNTEAFF.

CDR3 region: CSALAPGAFF. In nucleotides, the CDR3 is TGCAGTGCTCTAGCCCCAGGGGCTTTCTTT. The chain links TRBV20-1 to TRBJ1-1; tentatively, D is TRBD1 (5 bases). CDR3 length equals 10 residues. CDR1 DFQATT and CDR2 SNEGSKA come from the germline V gene (reference sequence). Trimming shortened V by 5 bases and J by 11 bases, and 12 bases separated the two germline ends.

This clonotype was seen many times. The germline gene is not matched at one end of the junction; a read error may be the cause. V and J are TRBV7-7 and TRBJ1-3; the D gene is possibly TRBD1 (5 bases). The CDR3 consists of 16 residues. CDR1 SSHAT and CDR2 FNYEAQ come from the germline V gene (reference sequence). CDR3 residues: CASSLGSPGSGNTIYF. As DNA, the CDR3 is TGTGCTAGCAGCTTAGGAAGCCCAGGGTCTGGAAACACCATATATTTT.

The rearrangement links TRBV28 to TRBJ1-5, with D possibly matching TRBD1 (6 bases). V lost 8 bases to trimming and J lost 3 bases, with 23 bases between them. The CDR3 extends over 17 amino acids. In germline, CDR1 is MDHEN, CDR2 SYDVKM. Here the CDR3 reads CASGGAGTGGVNQPQHF. The DNA for the CDR3 is TGTGCCAGCGGGGGGGCAGGCACCGGAGGGGTCAATCAGCCCCAGCATTTT.

Ten or more counts support this clonotype. This rearrangement joins TRBV11-2 to TRBJ2-5; D unresolved. The CDR3 is 13 amino acids. Germline assignment: CDR1 SGHAT and CDR2 FQNNGV. The V and J ends lost 5 bases and 3 bases respectively, with 10 bases between them. The CDR3 DNA reads TGTGCCAGCAGCCCAATAACGAAAGAGACCCAGTACTTC. This codes for CASSPITKETQYF.

The chain has TRBV5-1 and TRBJ1-3, with D perhaps matching TRBD1 (5 bases). Trimming took off 1 base at V and 0 bases at J, with 11 bases between the two ends. Germline CDR1 SGHRS, CDR2 YFSETQ. This CDR3 comprises 16 residues. The DNA of the CDR3 is TGCGCCAGCAGCTTGACGCAGGGAATCTCTGGAAACACCATATATTTT. This codes for CASSLTQGISGNTIYF.

Many counts were recorded for this clonotype. The chain is built from TRBV29-1 and TRBJ2-5; 7 bases align to TRBD2. The trim removed 6 bases at V and 2 bases at J, leaving 15 bases unmatched. Germline assignment: CDR1 SQVTM and CDR2 ANQGSEA. The CDR3 is 16 amino acids. The CDR3 bases are TGCAGCGTGCAAGGGAGGGGCAGGGAGGGACAAGAGACCCAGTACTTC. Protein sequence: CSVQGRGREGQETQYF.

The chain joins TRBV12-3 or TRBV12-4 to TRBJ1-5; D is perhaps TRBD1 (6 bases). The V end was cut by 5 bases, the J end by 5 bases, with 16 bases between. This CDR3 has 15 residues. In nucleotides, the CDR3 is TGTGCCAGCAGTCCGCAGGGGTTAGTAGATCAGCCCCAGCATTTT. It yields the protein CASSPQGLVDQPQHF.

This clonotype has a handful of counts. The rearrangement links TRBV27 to TRBJ2-3, with D possibly TRBD2 on 5 matching bases. Germline loops: CDR1 MNHEY, CDR2 SMNVEV (reference sequence). V was cut by 4 bases and J by 0 bases, with 14 bases left in between. The CDR3 runs to 16 residues. The CDR3 DNA reads TGTGCCAGCAGTTCCCGGTACGGGGATAGCACAGATACGCAGTATTTT. Amino acid sequence: CASSSRYGDSTDTQYF.

This clonotype showed up many times. J is TRBJ2-1 and V is TRBV9; D might be TRBD1 or TRBD2, each matching 5 bases. Trimming removed 6 bases from V and 3 bases from J, with 19 bases in between. This CDR3 has 16 residues. CDR1 and CDR2 (germline): SGDLS, YYNGEE. The CDR3 DNA is TGTGCCAGCAACGCATACCCCCGGGACCTCTACAATGAGCAGTTCTTC. Encoded protein: CASNAYPRDLYNEQFF.

This clonotype has a count of ten or more. The chain employs TRBV5-6 and TRBJ1-1; D is uncertain. Trimming cost V 2 bases and J 0 bases, with 11 bases left between them. The CDR3 totals 15 residues. The germline V gene encodes CDR1 SGHDT and CDR2 YYEEEE. The CDR3 DNA is TGTGCCAGCAGCTTTTCCCGGACGGTGAACACTGAAGCTTTCTTT. This translates into CASSFSRTVNTEAFF.

At least ten counts were recorded for this clonotype. The chain uses TRBV7-9 and TRBJ2-5, with TRBD1 identical over 7 bases. With 4 bases clipped from V and 1 base from J, the junction kept 3 bases outside the gene matches. The CDR3 is 14 residues long. Germline-derived CDR1 and CDR2 are SEHNR and FQNEAQ (reference sequence). As DNA, the CDR3 is TGTGCCAGCAGCTCGACAGGGTGCCAAGAGACCCAGTACTTC. It is translated as CASSSTGCQETQYF.

There are many counts of this clonotype. J is TRBJ2-7 and V is TRBV9; the D gene is possibly TRBD2 (5 bases). The V end lost 0 bases, the J end lost 5 bases, and 15 bases lay between the germline ends. The CDR3 has 15 residues. The germline V gene has CDR1 SGDLS and CDR2 YYNGEE. The CDR3 nucleotides read TGTGCCAGCAGCGTAGGTACGGGGAGTCTCAACGAGCAGTACTTC. Translated, it gives CASSVGTGSLNEQYF.

This clonotype was counted ten times or more. The genes are TRBV5-1 and TRBJ2-7; TRBD1 matches at 8 bases. CDR1 and CDR2 from the germline V gene are SGHRS and YFSETQ. CDR3 length: 17 amino acids. V lost 4 bases, J lost 0 bases, and 12 bases stayed unmatched. DNA for the CDR3: TGCGCCAGCAGCCCGATGGACAGGGCCCTTAGCTCCTACGAGCAGTACTTC. Translated: CASSPMDRALSSYEQYF.

This clonotype was seen repeatedly, ten times or more. The CDR3 sequence is CASSLTANSPLHF. The CDR3 nucleotides are TGTGCCAGCAGCTTGACAGCTAATTCACCCCTCCACTTT. The chain joins TRBV7-9 to TRBJ1-6, with D possibly matching TRBD1 (5 bases). CDR3 length: 13 residues. V was shortened by 3 bases and J by 6 bases, with 6 bases between the two germline ends. Germline CDR1 reads SEHNR; CDR2 reads FQNEAQ (reference sequence).

The chain recombines TRBV5-8 with TRBJ1-1; no clear D gene. The CDR3 contains 15 residues. Germline V CDR1 and CDR2: SGHTS, YDEGEE. Trimming removed 5 bases at V and 2 bases at J, with 16 bases between. The CDR3 sequence: CASRGKGAPNTEAFF. Here the CDR3 DNA reads TGTGCCAGCAGGGGGAAGGGAGCACCTAACACTGAAGCTTTCTTT.

This clonotype has at least ten counts. This rearrangement joins TRBV15 to TRBJ2-5, with unresolved D. Germline CDR1 is LNHNV and CDR2 is YYDKDF (reference sequence). V lost 4 bases and J 2 bases, leaving 11 bases between the germline ends. This CDR3 has 14 amino acids. CDR3: CATSTPRIQETQYF. The CDR3 DNA follows: TGTGCCACCAGCACTCCGAGGATTCAAGAGACCCAGTACTTC.

This clonotype was counted at least ten times. This chain uses TRBV19 with TRBJ2-2, with 7 nucleotides matching TRBD2. Trimming cost V 4 bases and J 1 base; bases outside gene matches: 6. Germline values: CDR1 LNHDA, CDR2 SQIVND (reference sequence). The CDR3 consists of 16 residues. Here the CDR3 DNA reads TGTGCCAGTAGTAGGGAGATAGCGGGGAACACCGGGGAGCTGTTTTTT. Its protein product is CASSREIAGNTGELFF.

In this sample, this clonotype turned up many times. The V gene is TRBV10-3, the J gene TRBJ2-3, with a weak D call TRBD2 (7 bases). CDR3 length: 15 amino acids. The germline V and J ends were trimmed by 8 bases and 0 bases, with 15 bases remaining between them. Germline assignment: CDR1 ENHRY and CDR2 SYGVKD. This CDR3 reads CAIVRGASSTDTQYF. The CDR3 DNA reads TGTGCCATCGTCCGGGGGGCTTCTAGCACAGATACGCAGTATTTT.